The clone carrying this T cell receptor (beta chain) was recorded many times. Its antigen remains unknown. This entry belongs to a study of spatial heterogeneity in lung cancer. TCRdb redid the calling of the 5' RACE reads with MiXCR, one entry per CDR3 protein. Among over 8,000 distinct CDR3 sequences, around 9.6% were seen once, and the ten largest hold roughly 12%. The V gene's germline CDR1 is MNHNS and CDR2 SASEGT. J gave up 6 bases and V 6 bases, and 20 bases lay outside the gene matches. There are 18 residues in the CDR3. Indicated time point: sample taken at primary tumor resection. Unsorted whole RNA of tumor, nontumor lung or frozen PBMC was sequenced. General study results and limits: Within tumors, counts of expanded alpha and beta TCRs tracked tumor mutation counts. The recorded estimate of tumor T cell coverage is around 7% for alpha chains and under 15% for beta chains.

The chain uses TRBV6-1 and TRBJ1-5, with 7 positions matching TRBD1. This receptor was taken from a male donor with early-stage non-small cell lung cancer. Source: lung tumor tissue, taken at surgery. DNA for the CDR3: TGTGCCAGCAGCCTTCAAAATTTTCTCACAGGGGACCCTCAGCCCCAGCATTTT. It yields the protein CASSLQNFLTGDPQPQHF.